The entry that follows covers one TCR beta chain sequence. This sample is drawn from a study of CD8 T cells in Susac syndrome. Germline V gene lookup returns CDR1 SGDLS and CDR2 YYNGEE. Trimming removed 1 base from V and 4 bases from J, with 4 bases in between. The CDR3 has 12 residues. After extraction with the RNeasy kit, about 0.45 to 1 ug of the RNA was reverse transcribed using random hexamers. A single record per CDR3 protein comes from TCRdb applying MiXCR to the immunoSEQ multiplex PCR reads. Among about 69,000 distinct CDR3 sequences listed, approximately 95% were seen once. V is TRBV9 and J is TRBJ2-3, with D unclear. The sequenced sample consisted of CD8+ T cells from PBMCs. This TCR came from a human donor in good health. The CDR3 coding sequence is TGTGCCAGCAGCGTATTGTCAGATACGCAGTATTTT. The encoded protein is CASSVLSDTQYF.